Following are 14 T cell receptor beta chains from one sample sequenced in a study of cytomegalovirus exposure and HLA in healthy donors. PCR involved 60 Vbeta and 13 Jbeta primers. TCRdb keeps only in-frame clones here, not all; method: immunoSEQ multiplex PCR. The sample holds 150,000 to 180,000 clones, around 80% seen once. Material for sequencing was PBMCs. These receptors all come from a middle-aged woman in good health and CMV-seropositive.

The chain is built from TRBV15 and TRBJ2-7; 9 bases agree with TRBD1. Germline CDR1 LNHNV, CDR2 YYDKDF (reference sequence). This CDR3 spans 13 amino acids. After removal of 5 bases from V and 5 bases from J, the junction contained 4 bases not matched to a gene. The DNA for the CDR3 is TGTGCCACCAGCCTCCGACAGGGGGACGAGCAGTACTTC. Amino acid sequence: CATSLRQGDEQYF.

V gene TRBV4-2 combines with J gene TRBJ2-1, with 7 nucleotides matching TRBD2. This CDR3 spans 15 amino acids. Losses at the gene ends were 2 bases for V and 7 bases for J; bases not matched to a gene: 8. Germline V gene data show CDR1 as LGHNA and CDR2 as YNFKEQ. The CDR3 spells CASSQRGWGGNEQFF. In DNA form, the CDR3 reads TGTGCCAGCAGCCAAAGGGGCTGGGGGGGAAATGAGCAGTTCTTC.

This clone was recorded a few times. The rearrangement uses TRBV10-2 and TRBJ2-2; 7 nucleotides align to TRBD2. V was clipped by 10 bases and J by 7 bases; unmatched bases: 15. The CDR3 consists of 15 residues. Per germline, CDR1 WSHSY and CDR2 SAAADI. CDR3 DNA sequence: TGCGCCACCCTTGGCGGACTAGGCGTGGGCGGGGAGCTGTTTTTT. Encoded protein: CATLGGLGVGGELFF.

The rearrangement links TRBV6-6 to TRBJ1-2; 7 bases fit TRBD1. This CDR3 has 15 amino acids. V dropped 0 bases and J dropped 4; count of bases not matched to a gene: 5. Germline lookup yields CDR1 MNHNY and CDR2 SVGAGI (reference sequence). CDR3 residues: CASSYSQTGSYGYTF. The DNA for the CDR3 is TGTGCCAGCAGTTACTCGCAGACAGGGAGCTATGGCTACACCTTC.

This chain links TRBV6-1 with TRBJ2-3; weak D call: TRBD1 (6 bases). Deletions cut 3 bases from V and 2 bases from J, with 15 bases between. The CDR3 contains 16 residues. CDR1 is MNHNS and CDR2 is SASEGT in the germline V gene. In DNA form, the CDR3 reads TGTGCCAGCAGTGATCTGGGGACAAGACACACAGATACGCAGTATTTT. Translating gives CASSDLGTRHTDTQYF.

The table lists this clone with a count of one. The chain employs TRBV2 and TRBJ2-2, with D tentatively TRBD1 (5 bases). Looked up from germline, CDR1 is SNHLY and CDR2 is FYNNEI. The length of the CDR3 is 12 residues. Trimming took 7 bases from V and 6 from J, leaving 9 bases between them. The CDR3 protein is CASIGVAGELFF. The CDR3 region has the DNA TGTGCCAGCATAGGGGTTGCCGGGGAGCTGTTTTTT.

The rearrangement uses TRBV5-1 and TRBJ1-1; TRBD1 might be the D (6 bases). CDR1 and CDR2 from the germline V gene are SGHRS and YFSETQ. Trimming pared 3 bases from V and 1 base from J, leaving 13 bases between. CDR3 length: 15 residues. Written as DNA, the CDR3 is TGCGCCAGCAGCTCGAGGACAGCCCAGAACACTGAAGCTTTCTTT. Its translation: CASSSRTAQNTEAFF.

CDR3 loop: CASSVDLGAVATEAFF. Written as DNA, the CDR3 is TGTGCCAGCAGCGTAGATCTGGGGGCTGTGGCCACTGAAGCTTTCTTT. The genes are TRBV9 and TRBJ1-1; tentative D call: TRBD1 (6 bases). V dropped 0 bases and J dropped 4 bases, with 16 bases sitting between them. Per the germline V gene, CDR1 is SGDLS and CDR2 is YYNGEE. The CDR3 is 16 amino acids.

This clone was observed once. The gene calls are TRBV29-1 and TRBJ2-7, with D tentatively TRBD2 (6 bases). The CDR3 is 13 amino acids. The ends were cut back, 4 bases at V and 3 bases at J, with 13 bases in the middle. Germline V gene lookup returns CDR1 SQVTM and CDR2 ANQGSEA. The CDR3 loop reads CSVVGGNLYEQYF. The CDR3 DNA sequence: TGCAGCGTTGTTGGGGGGAACCTCTACGAGCAGTACTTC.

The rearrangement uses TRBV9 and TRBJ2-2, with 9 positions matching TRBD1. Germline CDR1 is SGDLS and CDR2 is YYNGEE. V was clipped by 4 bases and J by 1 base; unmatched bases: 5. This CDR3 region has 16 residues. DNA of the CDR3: TGTGCCAGCAGCCGAGGACAGGGGATGAACACCGGGGAGCTGTTTTTT. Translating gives CASSRGQGMNTGELFF.

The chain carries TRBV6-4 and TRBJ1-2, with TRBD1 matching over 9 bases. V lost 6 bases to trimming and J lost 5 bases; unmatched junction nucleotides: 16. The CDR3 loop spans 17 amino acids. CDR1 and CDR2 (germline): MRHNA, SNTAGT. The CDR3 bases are TGTGCCAGCAGGGCGCGGGCGACAGGGGGTCAAACGTATGGCTACACCTTC. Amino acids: CASRARATGGQTYGYTF.

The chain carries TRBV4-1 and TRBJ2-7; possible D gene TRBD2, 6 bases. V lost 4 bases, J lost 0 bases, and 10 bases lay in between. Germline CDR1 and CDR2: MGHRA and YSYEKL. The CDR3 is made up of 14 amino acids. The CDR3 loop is CASSPGGSSYEQYF. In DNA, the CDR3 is TGCGCCAGCAGCCCTGGGGGGAGCTCCTACGAGCAGTACTTC.

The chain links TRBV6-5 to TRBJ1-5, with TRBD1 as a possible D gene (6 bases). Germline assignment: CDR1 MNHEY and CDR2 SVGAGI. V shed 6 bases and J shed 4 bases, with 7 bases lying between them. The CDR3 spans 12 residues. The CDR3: CASSTGNQPQHF. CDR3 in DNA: TGTGCCAGCAGCACAGGGAATCAGCCCCAGCATTTT.

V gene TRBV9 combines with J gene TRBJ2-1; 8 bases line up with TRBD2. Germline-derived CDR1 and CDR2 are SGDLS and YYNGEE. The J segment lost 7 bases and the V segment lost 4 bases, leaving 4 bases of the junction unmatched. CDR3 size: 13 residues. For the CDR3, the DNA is TGTGCCAGCAGCATGGGACTAGTAAATGAGCAGTTCTTC. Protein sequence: CASSMGLVNEQFF.